These T cell receptor beta chains were read from a single sample in a study of patients and donors after allogeneic stem cell transplantation. Each CDR3 protein is one row after TCRdb ran MiXCR on the RT-PCR reads. The data show about 960,000 distinct CDR3 sequences, with 15% to 20% seen just once and about 6% held by the top ten. What was sequenced was blood, either unsorted or a sorted T cell fraction (not recorded which). The origin of the receptors is a human donor who was either an allogeneic HSCT recipient or a stem cell or donor lymphocyte infusion donor (not recorded which). It is not recorded whose cells these are; they may come from a transplant donor. CDR3s include the opening cysteine and the closing phenylalanine or tryptophan. D genes are given only for firm matches. The listing skips clone size in some rows; elsewhere it reads once, few, many or a size class.

j_gene	abundance	d_gene	v_gene	len	CDR3aa	CDR3nt
TRBJ2-5	few	-	TRBV24-1	14	CATSDYRQQETQYF	TGTGCCACCAGTGATTATCGCCAGCAAGAGACCCAGTACTTC
TRBJ1-3	few	-	TRBV6-1	14	CASTNTVSGNTIYF	TGTGCCAGCACGAACACTGTCTCTGGAAACACCATATATTTT
TRBJ2-2	-	-	TRBV12-3/TRBV12-4	15	CAIPGPGPSTGELFF	TGTGCCATCCCCGGTCCGGGGCCATCCACCGGGGAGCTGTTTTTT
TRBJ1-1	few	-	TRBV7-3	12	CARWPEFTEAFF	TGTGCCAGGTGGCCTGAGTTCACTGAAGCTTTCTTT
TRBJ1-1	few	-	TRBV6-1	10	CASRVAEAFF	TGTGCCAGCAGGGTGGCTGAAGCTTTCTTT
TRBJ1-4	-	-	TRBV7-6	16	CASSLISGESTEKLFF	TGTGCCAGCAGCTTAATCTCAGGAGAGAGTACTGAAAAACTGTTTTTT
TRBJ2-5	-	TRBD2	TRBV5-1	13	CASSLRGDGTQYF	TGCGCCAGCAGCCTTCGGGGGGACGGGACCCAGTACTTC
TRBJ2-2	once	TRBD2	TRBV19	14	CATNSGTNTGELFF	TGTGCCACCAATAGCGGGACGAACACCGGGGAGCTGTTTTTT
TRBJ2-1	-	TRBD2	TRBV7-9	16	CASSFPGTSGRDEQFF	TGTGCCAGCAGCTTCCCCGGGACTAGCGGGAGGGATGAGCAGTTCTTC
TRBJ2-7	-	-	TRBV2	15	CASSDLAGTTYEQYF	TGTGCCAGCAGTGATCTGGCAGGTACCACCTACGAGCAGTACTTC
TRBJ1-5	few	-	TRBV11-2	15	CASSLGGSLVQPQHF	TGTGCCAGCAGCTTAGGGGGATCTTTAGTTCAGCCCCAGCATTTT
TRBJ1-1	few	TRBD1	TRBV5-1	17	CASPEPGQGGTNTEAFF	TGCGCCAGCCCCGAGCCCGGACAGGGGGGAACGAACACTGAAGCTTTCTTT
TRBJ2-5	many	-	TRBV5-1	13	CASSNQGSETQYF	TGCGCCAGCAGCAATCAGGGCTCGGAGACCCAGTACTTC
TRBJ2-7	many	-	TRBV24-1	14	CATSAGKGTYEQYF	TGTGCCACCAGCGCAGGGAAAGGAACCTACGAGCAGTACTTC
TRBJ2-1	-	TRBD2	TRBV7-7	17	CASSLLAGGSSYNEQFF	TGTGCCAGCAGCTTACTAGCGGGAGGGAGCTCCTACAATGAGCAGTTCTTC
TRBJ2-2	few	TRBD2	TRBV4-3	17	CASSQELVRGVTGELFF	TGCGCCAGCAGCCAAGAACTAGTTCGGGGGGTTACCGGGGAGCTGTTTTTT
TRBJ2-5	few	-	TRBV7-9	13	CASSTRGQETQYF	TGTGCCAGCAGCACCCGAGGCCAAGAGACCCAGTACTTC
TRBJ2-7	-	TRBD2	TRBV14	15	CASSQDGLAGREQYF	TGTGCCAGCAGCCAAGATGGGCTAGCGGGACGCGAGCAGTACTTC
TRBJ2-1	few	-	TRBV20-1	17	CSVRTTDLTHPYNEQFF	TGCAGTGTAAGGACAACAGATCTTACCCACCCCTACAATGAGCAGTTCTTC
TRBJ2-1	few	TRBD2	TRBV7-7	18	CASSLASVGAGVYNEQFF	TGTGCTAGCAGCTTAGCCTCGGTCGGGGCGGGGGTTTACAATGAGCAGTTCTTC
TRBJ2-1	-	TRBD1	TRBV11-2	16	CASSDRGWVSYNEQFF	TGTGCCAGCAGCGACAGGGGGTGGGTCTCCTACAATGAGCAGTTCTTC
TRBJ2-7	many	-	TRBV12-3/TRBV12-4	15	CASSPRGSGNYEQYF	TGTGCCAGCAGTCCCCGTGGTAGCGGAAACTACGAGCAGTACTTC
TRBJ1-2	many	-	TRBV12-3/TRBV12-4	12	CASTPVGSGYTF	TGTGCCAGCACCCCAGTGGGCTCCGGCTACACCTTC
TRBJ2-7	-	-	TRBV5-1	14	CASSLEYVPDEQYF	TGCGCCAGCAGCTTGGAGTACGTCCCGGACGAGCAGTACTTC
TRBJ1-6	few	TRBD1	TRBV30	16	CAWSSSSTGRNSPLHF	TGTGCCTGGAGTTCCTCTTCGACAGGGAGGAATTCACCCCTCCACTTT
TRBJ1-4	many	TRBD1	TRBV12-3/TRBV12-4	14	CASSQSGTGEKLFF	TGTGCCAGCAGTCAATCCGGGACAGGTGAAAAACTGTTTTTT
TRBJ2-1	-	-	TRBV11-2	15	CASSTPGVRYNEQFF	TGTGCCAGCAGCACCCCCGGGGTTCGGTACAATGAGCAGTTCTTC
TRBJ2-2	-	-	TRBV24-1	17	CATSDFRGKGSTGELFF	TGTGCCACCAGTGATTTCCGCGGGAAGGGTTCCACCGGGGAGCTGTTTTTT